The present entry profiles one T cell receptor (beta chain) with its context. Assay used: immunoSEQ multiplex PCR; TCRdb lists only in-frame clones, some missing. This sample has more than 95,000 clones, with around 88% found just once. Germline V gene sequence: CDR1 LNHDA, CDR2 SQIVND (reference sequence). This CDR3 has 15 amino acids. V was clipped by 2 bases and J by 1 base, with 11 bases between them. This specimen comes from a study of blood T cell repertoires in COVID-19. Study-level information: Donors in the United States, Italy and Spain gave samples during acute or convalescent COVID-19.

The V and J genes are TRBV19 and TRBJ1-1, with D perhaps matching TRBD1 (5 bases). Material: peripheral blood. The source is a human donor in a cohort sampled during active COVID-19. In nucleotides, the CDR3 is TGTGCCAGTAGTATACTGGGGGGGACGAACACTGAAGCTTTCTTT. Encoded protein: CASSILGGTNTEAFF. Using reference TRBV19 and TRBJ1-1 for the parts outside the CDR3, the full variable domain is DGGITQSPKYLFRKEGQNVTLSCEQNLNHDAMYWYRQDPGQGLRLIYYSQIVNDFQKGDIAEGYSVSREKKESFPLTVTSAQKNPTAFYLCASSILGGTNTEAFFGQGTRLTVV.